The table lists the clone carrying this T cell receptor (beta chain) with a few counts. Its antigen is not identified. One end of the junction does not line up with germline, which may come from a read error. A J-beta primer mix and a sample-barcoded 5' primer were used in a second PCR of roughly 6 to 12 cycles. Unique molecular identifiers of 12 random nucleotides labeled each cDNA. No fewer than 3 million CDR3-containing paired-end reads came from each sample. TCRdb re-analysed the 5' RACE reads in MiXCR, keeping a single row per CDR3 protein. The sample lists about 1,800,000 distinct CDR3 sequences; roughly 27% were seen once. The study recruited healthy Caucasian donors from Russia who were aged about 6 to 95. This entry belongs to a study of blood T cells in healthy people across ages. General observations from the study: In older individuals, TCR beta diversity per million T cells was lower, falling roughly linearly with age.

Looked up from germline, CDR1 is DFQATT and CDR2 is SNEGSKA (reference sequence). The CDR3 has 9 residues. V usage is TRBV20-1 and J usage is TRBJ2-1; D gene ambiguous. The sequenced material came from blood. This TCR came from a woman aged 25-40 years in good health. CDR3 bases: TGCAGTGCTAACAATGGGCAGTTCTTC. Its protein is CSANNGQFF.